This TCR beta chain was documented in a study of shared clonotypes between healthy human individuals. Concerning this clone: The antigen is not known.

How the authors handled the data: Filtering differed for immunoSEQ, which gave only junction sequences without quality scores. TCRdb's table, derived via immunoSEQ multiplex PCR, lists solely in-frame clones and lacks some. The DNA was the basis for D and trimming; V, J and clone size are from that table. The repertoire has around 700,000 clones, around 72% of them found once; the top ten carry approximately 1.8%. The donors were all Caucasian adults (living in Nashville, Tennessee). The study's findings and limits: What limited the represented genetic and exposure-history diversity was the small number of donors. In contrast to clonotypes shared by all four donors, non-shared clonotypes had lower generation probabilities.

The TCR was taken from a woman aged 25 to 45 in good health. The sample taken for sequencing was memory CD4+ T cells sorted from blood. Indicated subset: CD45RA-negative fraction.

The CDR3 reads CATSRDSVETGGYYSNQPQHF. CDR3 in DNA: TGTGCCACCAGCAGAGATTCAGTAGAGACAGGGGGTTATTATAGCAATCAGCCCCAGCATTTT. The V and J genes are TRBV15 and TRBJ1-5, with 9 positions matching TRBD1. The CDR3 consists of 21 residues. V shed 0 bases and J 0 bases; nucleotides not matched to a gene: 15. CDR1 is LNHNV, CDR2 YYDKDF, per germline (reference sequence). The variable domain in full, with the rest retrieved from reference TRBV15 and TRBJ1-5, is DAMVIQNPRYQVTQFGKPVTLSCSQTLNHNVMYWYQQKSSQAPKLLFHYYDKDFNNEADTPDNFQSRRPNTSFCFLDIRSPGLGDTAMYLCATSRDSVETGGYYSNQPQHFGDGTRLSIL.